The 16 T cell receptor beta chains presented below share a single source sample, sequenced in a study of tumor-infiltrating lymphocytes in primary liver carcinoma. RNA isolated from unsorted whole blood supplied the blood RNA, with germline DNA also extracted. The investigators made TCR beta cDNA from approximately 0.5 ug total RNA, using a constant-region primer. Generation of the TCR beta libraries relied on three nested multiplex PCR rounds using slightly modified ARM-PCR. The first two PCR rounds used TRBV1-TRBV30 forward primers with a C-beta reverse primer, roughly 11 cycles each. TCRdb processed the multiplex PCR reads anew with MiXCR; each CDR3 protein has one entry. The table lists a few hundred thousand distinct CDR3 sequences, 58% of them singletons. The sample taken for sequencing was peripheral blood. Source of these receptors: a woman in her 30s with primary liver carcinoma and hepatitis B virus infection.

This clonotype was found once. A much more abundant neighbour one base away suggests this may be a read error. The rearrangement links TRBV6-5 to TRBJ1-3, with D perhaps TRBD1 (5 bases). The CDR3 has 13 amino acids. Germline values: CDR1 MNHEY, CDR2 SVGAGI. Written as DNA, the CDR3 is TGTGTCAGCAGTTACTCGACGGGGGACACCATATATTTT. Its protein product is CVSSYSTGDTIYF.

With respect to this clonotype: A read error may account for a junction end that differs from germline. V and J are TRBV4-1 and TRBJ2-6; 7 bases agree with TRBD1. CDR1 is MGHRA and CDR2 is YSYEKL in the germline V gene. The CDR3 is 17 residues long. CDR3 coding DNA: TGCGCCAGCAGCCACGACACCGGACAGGCTGGGGCCAACGTCATGACTTTC. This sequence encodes CASSHDTGQAGANVMTF.

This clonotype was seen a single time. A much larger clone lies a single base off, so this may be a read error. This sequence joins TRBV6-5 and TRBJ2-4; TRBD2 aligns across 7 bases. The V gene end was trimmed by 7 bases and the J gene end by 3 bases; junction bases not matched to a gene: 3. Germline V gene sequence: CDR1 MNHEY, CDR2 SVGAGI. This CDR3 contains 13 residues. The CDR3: CASNRTSKNIQYF. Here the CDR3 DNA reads TGTGCCAGCAATAGGACTAGCAAAAACATTCAGTACTTC.

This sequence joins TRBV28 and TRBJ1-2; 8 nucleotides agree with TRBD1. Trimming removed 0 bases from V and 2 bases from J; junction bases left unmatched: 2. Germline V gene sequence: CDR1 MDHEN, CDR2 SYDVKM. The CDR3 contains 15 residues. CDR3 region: CASSLWGDRNYGYTF. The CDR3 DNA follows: TGTGCCAGCAGTTTATGGGGGGACAGGAACTATGGCTACACCTTC.

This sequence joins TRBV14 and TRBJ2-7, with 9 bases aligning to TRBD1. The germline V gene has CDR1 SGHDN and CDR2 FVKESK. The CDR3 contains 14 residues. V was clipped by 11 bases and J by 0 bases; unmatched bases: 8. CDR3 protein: CARNTGGDSYEQYF. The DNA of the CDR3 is TGTGCCCGCAACACAGGGGGCGACTCCTACGAGCAGTACTTC.

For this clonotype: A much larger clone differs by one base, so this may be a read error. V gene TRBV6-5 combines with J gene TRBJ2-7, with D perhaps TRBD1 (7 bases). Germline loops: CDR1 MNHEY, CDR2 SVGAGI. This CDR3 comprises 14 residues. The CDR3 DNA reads TGTGCCAGCAGTTCAGGGGGGAACGCCTACGAGCAGTGCTTC. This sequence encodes CASSSGGNAYEQCF.

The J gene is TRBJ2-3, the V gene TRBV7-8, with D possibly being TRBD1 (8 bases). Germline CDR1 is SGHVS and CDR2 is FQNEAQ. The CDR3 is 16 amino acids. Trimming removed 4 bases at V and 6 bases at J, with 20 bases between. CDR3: CASSSTGGGYSDTQYF. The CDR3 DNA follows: TGTGCCAGCAGCTCAACAGGGGGGGGATATTCGGATACGCAGTATTTT.

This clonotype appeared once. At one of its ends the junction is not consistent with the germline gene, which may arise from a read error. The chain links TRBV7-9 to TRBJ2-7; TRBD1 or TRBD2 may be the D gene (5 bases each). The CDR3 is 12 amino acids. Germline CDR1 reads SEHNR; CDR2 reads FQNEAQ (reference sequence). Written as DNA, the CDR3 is TGTGTCAGCAGCTCCAGCCGGGACGCGCTGTGCTTC. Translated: CVSSSSRDALCF.

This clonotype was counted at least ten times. CDR3 bases: TGTGCCAGCAGGAACGGAGGGACCGGGGAGCTGTTTTTT. It is translated as CASRNGGTGELFF. This sequence joins TRBV11-1 and TRBJ2-2; tentatively, D is TRBD2 (6 bases). Germline V gene sequence: CDR1 SGHAT, CDR2 FQDESV (reference sequence). This CDR3 contains 13 residues. Trimming left V 6 bases short and J 5 bases short, with 10 bases between.

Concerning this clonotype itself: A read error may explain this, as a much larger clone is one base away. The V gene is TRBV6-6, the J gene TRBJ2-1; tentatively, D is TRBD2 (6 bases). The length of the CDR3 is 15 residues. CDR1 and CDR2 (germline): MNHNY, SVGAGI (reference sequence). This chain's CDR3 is CASRGGQTRGNERFF. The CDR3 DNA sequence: TGTGCCAGCAGGGGGGGTCAGACTAGGGGCAATGAGCGGTTCTTC.

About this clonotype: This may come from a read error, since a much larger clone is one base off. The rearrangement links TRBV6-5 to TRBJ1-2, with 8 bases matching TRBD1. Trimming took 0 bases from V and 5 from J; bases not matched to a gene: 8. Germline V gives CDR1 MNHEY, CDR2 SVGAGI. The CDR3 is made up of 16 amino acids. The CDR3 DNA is TGTGCCAGCAGTTACTCGAATGACAGGGGCCATTATGGCTACACCTTC. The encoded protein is CASSYSNDRGHYGYTF.

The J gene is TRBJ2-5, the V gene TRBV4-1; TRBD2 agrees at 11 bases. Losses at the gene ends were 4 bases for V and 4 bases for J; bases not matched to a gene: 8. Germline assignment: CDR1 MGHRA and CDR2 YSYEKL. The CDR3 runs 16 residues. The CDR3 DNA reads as TGCGCCAGCAGCCGGTTAGGACTAGCGGGCGGAGAGACCCAGTACTTC. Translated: CASSRLGLAGGETQYF.

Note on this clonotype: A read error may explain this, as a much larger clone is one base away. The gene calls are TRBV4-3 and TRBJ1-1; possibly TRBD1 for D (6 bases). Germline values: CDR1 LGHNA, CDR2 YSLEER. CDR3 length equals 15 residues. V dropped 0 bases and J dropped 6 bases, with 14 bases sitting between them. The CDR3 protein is CASSQDQGGWAEAFF. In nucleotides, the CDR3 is TGCGCCAGCAGCCAAGATCAAGGGGGATGGGCTGAAGCTTTCTTT.

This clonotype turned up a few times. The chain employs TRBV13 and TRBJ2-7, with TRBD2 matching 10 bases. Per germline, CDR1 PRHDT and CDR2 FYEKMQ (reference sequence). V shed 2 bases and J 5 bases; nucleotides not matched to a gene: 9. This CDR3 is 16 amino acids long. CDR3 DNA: TGTGCCAGCAGCTTATTAGCGGGAGGTCCTATCAACGAGCAGTACTTC. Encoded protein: CASSLLAGGPINEQYF.

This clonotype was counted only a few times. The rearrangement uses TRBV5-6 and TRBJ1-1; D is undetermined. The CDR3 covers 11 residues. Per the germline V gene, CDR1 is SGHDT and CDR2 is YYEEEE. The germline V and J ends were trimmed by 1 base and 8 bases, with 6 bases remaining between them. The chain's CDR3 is CASSLLQEAFF. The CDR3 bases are TGTGCCAGCAGCTTGTTACAAGAAGCTTTCTTT. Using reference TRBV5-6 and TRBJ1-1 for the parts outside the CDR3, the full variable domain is DAGVTQSPTHLIKTRGQQVTLRCSPKSGHDTVSWYQQALGQGPQFIFQYYEEEERQRGNFPDRFSGHQFPNYSSELNVNALLLGDSALYLCASSLLQEAFFGQGTRLTVV.

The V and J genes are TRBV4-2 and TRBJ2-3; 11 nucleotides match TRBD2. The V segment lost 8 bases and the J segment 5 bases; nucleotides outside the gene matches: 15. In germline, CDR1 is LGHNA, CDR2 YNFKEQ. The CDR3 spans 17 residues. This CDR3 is CASGPLLAGGPVDTQYF. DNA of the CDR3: TGTGCCAGCGGCCCGCTATTAGCGGGAGGGCCGGTAGATACGCAGTATTTT.